A selection of T cell receptor beta chains follows, all from one sample in a study of identical twins. TCRdb re-called the 5' RACE reads through MiXCR, storing one row per CDR3 protein. In the table there are 130,000 to 150,000 distinct CDR3 sequences, under 4.5% of which are singletons. The specimen sequenced was memory T cells sorted from blood. Receptors originate from a man aged 18-30 years in good health. The CDR3 runs from the conserved cysteine through the conserved F or W. D genes are given only for firm matches. Clone size is given as how often the clone was seen (once, few, many) or a class if it is expanded.

D	V	J	size	DNA	CDR3
NA	TRBV7-6	TRBJ2-4	many	TGTGCCAGCAGCCAAAATAGCCGAGGGCCTCACATTCAGTACTTC	CASSQNSRGPHIQYF
NA	TRBV20-1	TRBJ2-1	many	TGCAGTGCTAGTGAACGGCTAGTTGGGCAGTTCTTC	CSASERLVGQFF
NA	TRBV12-3/TRBV12-4	TRBJ1-2	many	TGTGCCAGCGGCCCTCCGGGGCGGGGCTACACCTTC	CASGPPGRGYTF
NA	TRBV7-2	TRBJ2-6	many	TGTGCCAGCAGCCTCCAGAACTCTGGGGCCAACGTCCTGACTTTC	CASSLQNSGANVLTF
NA	TRBV27	TRBJ2-7	many	TGTGCCAGCAGTTTAGGACAGTTTGGTGAGCAGTACTTC	CASSLGQFGEQYF
TRBD1	TRBV12-3/TRBV12-4	TRBJ1-4	many	TGTGCCAGCAGTTACCGGACAGGGGTTTCCGGAGGGAATGAAAAACTGTTTTTT	CASSYRTGVSGGNEKLFF
NA	TRBV3-1	TRBJ2-1	many	TGTGCCAGCACCCTTGGCGGTAGCTCCTACAATGAGCAGTTCTTC	CASTLGGSSYNEQFF
TRBD2	TRBV5-1	TRBJ2-3	many	TGCGCCAGCAGCCGAAGGACTAGCGGGAGAGGGGGCCACACAGATACGCAGTATTTT	CASSRRTSGRGGHTDTQYF
TRBD2	TRBV18	TRBJ2-7	few	TGTGCCAGCTCACCGATGGGACTAGCGGGCGACGAGCAGTACTTC	CASSPMGLAGDEQYF
TRBD2	TRBV20-1	TRBJ2-3	many	TGCAGTGTACTAGCGGGGGCTAGCACAGATACGCAGTATTTT	CSVLAGASTDTQYF
NA	TRBV27	TRBJ1-5	many	TGTGCCAGCAGTTTTGGGGGGGCGTATCAGCCCCAGCATTTT	CASSFGGAYQPQHF
TRBD2	TRBV20-1	TRBJ2-7	few	TGCAGTGCTAGAGATGTACTAGCGGGATCTTACTCCTACGAGCAGTACTTC	CSARDVLAGSYSYEQYF